The present T cell receptor beta chain was sequenced within a study of CD8+ T cells in alopecia areata. Study information: A regimen of oral tofacitinib, 5 to 10 mg twice daily, was given to treated patients.

cDNA reverse transcribed from extracted RNA served as the sequencing template. The method was immunoSEQ multiplex PCR; TCRdb's version includes in-frame clones alone and lacks a portion of them. The sample consists of more than 200,000 clones, roughly two thirds of them appearing once. This TCR came from a human donor with alopecia areata. The specimen was CD4+ T cells sorted from blood, collected at week 0.

The DNA for the CDR3 is TGCGCCAGCAGCCCAGACAGGGGTAGTCAGCCCCAGCATTTT. Protein: CASSPDRGSQPQHF. The V call is TRBV4-3, the J call TRBJ1-5; 8 nucleotides match TRBD1. The CDR3 is made up of 14 amino acids. V was clipped by 4 bases and J by 6 bases; unmatched bases: 5. Germline assignment: CDR1 LGHNA and CDR2 YSLEER.